This T cell receptor (beta chain) emerged from a study of neurological immune-mediated disorders. 5'RACE employing 10-nucleotide random UMIs yielded the cDNA. TCRdb re-called the 5' RACE reads through MiXCR, storing one row per CDR3 protein. Altogether approximately 46,000 distinct CDR3 sequences are present, 10% being singletons, with the ten largest covering about 5.2%. The CDR3 runs 16 residues. V shed 5 bases and J 1 base; nucleotides not matched to a gene: 8. The germline gives CDR1 MNHEY, CDR2 SMNVEV (reference sequence). Unsorted libraries came from 2 million PBMCs stored at -80 °C. Many counts were recorded for this clonotype. Its antigen is currently unknown. Broader study findings: In HTLV-1-associated myelopathy, TCR clonal expansion was greatest, whereas multiple sclerosis had the least, falling below healthy controls.

The sequence came from a man in his 70s with HTLV-1-associated myelopathy (HAM/TSP). The rearrangement joins TRBV27 to TRBJ2-3; 8 bases map to TRBD2. Sequenced sample: PBMCs. CDR3 in amino acids: CASSPGGGTGTDTQYF. The CDR3 coding sequence is TGTGCCAGCAGTCCCGGGGGGGGGACTGGCACAGATACGCAGTATTTT.